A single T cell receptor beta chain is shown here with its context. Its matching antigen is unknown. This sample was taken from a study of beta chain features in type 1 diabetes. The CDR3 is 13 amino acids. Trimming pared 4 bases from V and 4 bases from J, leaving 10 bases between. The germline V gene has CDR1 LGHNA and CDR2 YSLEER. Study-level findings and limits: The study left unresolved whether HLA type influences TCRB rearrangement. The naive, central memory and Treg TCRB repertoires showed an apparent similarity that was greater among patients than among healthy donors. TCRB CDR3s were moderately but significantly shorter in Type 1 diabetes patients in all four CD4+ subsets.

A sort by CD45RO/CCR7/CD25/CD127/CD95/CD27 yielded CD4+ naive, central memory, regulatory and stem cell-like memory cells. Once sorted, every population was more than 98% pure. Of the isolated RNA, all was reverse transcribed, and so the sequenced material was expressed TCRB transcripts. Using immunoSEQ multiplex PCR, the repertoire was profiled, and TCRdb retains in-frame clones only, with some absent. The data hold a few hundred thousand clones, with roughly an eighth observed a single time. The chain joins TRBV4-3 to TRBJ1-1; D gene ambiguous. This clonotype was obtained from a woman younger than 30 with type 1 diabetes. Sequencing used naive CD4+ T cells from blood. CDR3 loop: CASSRGRSTEAFF. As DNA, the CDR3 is TGCGCCAGCAGCCGCGGGCGTTCCACTGAAGCTTTCTTT.